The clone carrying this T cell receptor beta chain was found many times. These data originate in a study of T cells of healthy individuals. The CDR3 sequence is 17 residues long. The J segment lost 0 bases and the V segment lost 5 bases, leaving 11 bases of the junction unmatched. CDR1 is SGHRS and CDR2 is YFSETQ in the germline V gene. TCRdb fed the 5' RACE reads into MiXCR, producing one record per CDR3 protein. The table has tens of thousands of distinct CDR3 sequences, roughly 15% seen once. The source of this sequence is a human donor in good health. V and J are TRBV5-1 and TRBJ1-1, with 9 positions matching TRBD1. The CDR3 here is CASRGQGILGMNTEAFF. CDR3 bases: TGCGCCAGCAGGGGACAGGGTATTCTGGGCATGAACACTGAAGCTTTCTTT.